This T cell receptor (beta chain) was identified in a study of radiotherapy plus CTLA-4 blockade in lung cancer. Worth noting for this clone: Antigen specificity is unknown.

Study-wide findings and caveats: In blood, tumor-derived TCR clones expanded after radiotherapy plus ipilimumab. Early blood T cell clone changes and increased post-radiation serum interferon-beta were reportedly the strongest response predictors.

Here immunoSEQ multiplex PCR was the method, and the copy in TCRdb shows in-frame clones only, minus some. The data show some 71,000 clones, approximately 76% seen once. Germline-derived CDR1 and CDR2 are SGHNT and YYREEE (reference sequence). Trimming shortened V by 4 bases and J by 5 bases, and 15 bases separated the two germline ends. There are 14 residues in the CDR3. The study gave focal radiation plus ipilimumab CTLA-4 blockade to patients with chemo-refractory metastatic non-small-cell lung cancer. The sample consisted of peripheral blood, taken from a patient treated with radiotherapy plus ipilimumab. The chain employs TRBV5-4 and TRBJ2-5, with D maybe TRBD1 (6 bases). This receptor was taken from a human donor with non-small cell lung cancer whose response to radiotherapy plus ipilimumab could not be evaluated. Some clones in this sample may be carry-over from other donors' samples. In nucleotides, the CDR3 is TGTGCCAGCAGCCTACCAGGGGTGAGGGAGACCCAGTACTTC. Translated: CASSLPGVRETQYF.